The source of this T cell receptor beta chain is a study of control samples from healthy donors and cancer patients. Assay used: immunoSEQ multiplex PCR; TCRdb lists only in-frame clones, some missing. The sample has some 94,000 clones, roughly 89% seen once. The CDR3 covers 14 residues. Germline assignment: CDR1 MNHNY and CDR2 SVGAGI (reference sequence). V shed 2 bases and J shed 7 bases, with 11 bases lying between them. This sequence was found in a woman aged 45-59 years with colorectal cancer. This sequence joins TRBV6-6 and TRBJ1-4; D is possibly TRBD1 (5 bases). Sequencing was done on a sample of PBMCs. The CDR3 sequence: CASSYKGRGEKLFF. The CDR3 DNA is TGTGCCAGCAGTTACAAGGGGCGAGGTGAAAAACTGTTTTTT.